One sample yielded the 20 T cell receptor beta chains listed below, sequenced in a study of blood T cells in healthy people across ages. Next came a second PCR, run for 7 to 11 cycles, which used a sample-barcoded 5' primer along with a J-beta primer mix. TCRdb used MiXCR to reprocess the 5' RACE reads, holding one entry per CDR3 protein. The sample holds 800,000 to 1,300,000 distinct CDR3 sequences, roughly a quarter seen once. This sample was shared with a second study, whose subject was T cells of mothers and their children.

Specimen: blood. The receptors here all came from a girl aged 2 to 10 in good health.

This clonotype has a count of ten or more. V and J are TRBV4-3 and TRBJ1-1; D is uncertain. Trimming removed 1 base from V and 1 base from J, with 4 bases in between. CDR3 length equals 13 residues. Per the germline V gene, CDR1 is LGHNA and CDR2 is YSLEER. CDR3 region: CASSQARNTEAFF. The CDR3 DNA reads as TGCGCCAGCAGCCAAGCCAGGAACACTGAAGCTTTCTTT.

V gene TRBV20-1 combines with J gene TRBJ1-2; no clear D. The CDR3 totals 14 residues. Germline-derived CDR1 and CDR2 are DFQATT and SNEGSKA (reference sequence). Trimming pared 0 bases from V and 7 bases from J, leaving 15 bases between. CDR3 region: CSARDGRSSGGYTF. The CDR3 DNA sequence: TGCAGTGCTAGAGATGGTCGGTCCTCGGGTGGCTACACCTTC.

CDR3 amino acids: CASSPRDKDTQYF. In DNA form, the CDR3 reads TGTGCCAGCAGCCCCCGGGACAAGGATACGCAGTATTTT. V and J are TRBV9 and TRBJ2-3, with a tentative D call TRBD1 (6 bases). The CDR3 extends over 13 amino acids. The V and J ends lost 4 bases and 6 bases respectively, with 12 bases between them. CDR1 and CDR2 from the germline V gene are SGDLS and YYNGEE.

The sample holds many counts of this clonotype. V usage is TRBV4-3 and J usage is TRBJ2-7, with 10 positions matching TRBD1. V dropped 9 bases and J dropped 3; count of bases not matched to a gene: 5. Germline loops: CDR1 LGHNA, CDR2 YSLEER. CDR3 length: 13 amino acids. CDR3 coding DNA: TGCGCCAGGCCGGGACAGGGGTTCTACGAGCAGTACTTC. Its translation: CARPGQGFYEQYF.

This clonotype was counted between two and nine times. This chain joins TRBV29-1 and TRBJ2-7, with D possibly being TRBD2 (6 bases). V was pared by 6 bases and J by 3 bases, with 18 bases between. Germline-derived CDR1 and CDR2 are SQVTM and ANQGSEA. The CDR3 is 14 amino acids. In DNA form, the CDR3 reads TGCAGCGTGACGAAAGGCGGGAACAGCTACGAGCAGTACTTC. This encodes CSVTKGGNSYEQYF.

V is TRBV7-9 and J is TRBJ2-4; the D call may be TRBD1 or TRBD2 (5 bases each). This CDR3 has 15 amino acids. Germline lookup yields CDR1 SEHNR and CDR2 FQNEAQ (reference sequence). Trimming removed 4 bases at V and 6 bases at J, with 16 bases between. This CDR3 reads CASSSAGMGTNIQYF. CDR3 DNA: TGTGCCAGCAGCTCCGCCGGGATGGGGACAAACATTCAGTACTTC.

The chain employs TRBV28 and TRBJ1-1, with D unresolved. The germline V gene has CDR1 MDHEN and CDR2 SYDVKM. V was clipped by 5 bases and J by 0 bases, with 10 bases between them. The CDR3 totals 14 residues. CDR3 nucleotides: TGTGCCAGCAGTACTCTTCCCCTGAACACTGAAGCTTTCTTT. Amino acid sequence: CASSTLPLNTEAFF.

This rearrangement joins TRBV12-3 or TRBV12-4 to TRBJ2-3; D not certain. This CDR3 comprises 11 residues. Trimming stripped 7 bases from V and 2 bases from J, with 4 bases between. DNA for the CDR3: TGTGCCAGCAACCCCACAGATACGCAGTATTTT. Translating gives CASNPTDTQYF.

This clonotype has only a few counts. At one of its ends the junction is not consistent with the germline gene, which may arise from a read error. CDR3 residues: CACSLGREGEKLFF. CDR3 DNA sequence: TGTGCCTGCAGTCTCGGGCGAGAAGGTGAAAAACTGTTTTTT. This chain connects TRBV12-3 or TRBV12-4 to TRBJ1-4; D remains unclear. The CDR3 length is 14 residues.

The CDR3 sequence: CSADDGYNEQFF. CDR3 sequence (DNA): TGCAGCGCCGACGACGGCTACAATGAGCAGTTCTTC. The gene calls are TRBV29-1 and TRBJ2-1; D gene uncertain. Trimming pared 7 bases from V and 3 bases from J, leaving 10 bases between. Germline V lookup: CDR1 SQVTM, CDR2 ANQGSEA. CDR3 length equals 12 residues.

This clonotype was picked up a small number of times. The chain carries TRBV3-1 and TRBJ2-1, with D unresolved. The length of the CDR3 is 14 residues. The germline gives CDR1 LGHDT, CDR2 YNNKEL (reference sequence). Trimming stripped 6 bases from V and 2 bases from J, with 11 bases between. CDR3 loop: CASSWLATYNEQFF. As DNA, the CDR3 is TGTGCCAGCAGTTGGCTGGCGACCTACAATGAGCAGTTCTTC.

This clonotype was seen more than once but under ten times. V and J are TRBV4-2 and TRBJ2-1; no definite D call. From germline, CDR1 is LGHNA and CDR2 YNFKEQ. The V end was cut by 0 bases, the J end by 3 bases, with 9 bases between. The CDR3 spans 15 residues. Written as DNA, the CDR3 is TGTGCCAGCAGCCAAGATGGTCCAGGCTACAATGAGCAGTTCTTC. Translation: CASSQDGPGYNEQFF.

The chain uses TRBV11-2 and TRBJ2-5; D remains ambiguous. The germline CDR1 and CDR2 sequences are SGHAT and FQNNGV. The CDR3 extends over 14 amino acids. The V and J ends lost 5 bases and 5 bases respectively, with 15 bases between them. DNA of the CDR3: TGTGCCAGCAGCCCCGGACCCAAGTGGGAGACCCAGTACTTC. Amino acid sequence: CASSPGPKWETQYF.

This clonotype was counted between two and nine times. The genes are TRBV27 and TRBJ1-2, with 9 nucleotides matching TRBD1. Unmatched junction bases numbered 11, after V lost 7 bases and J lost 8 bases. Germline V gene lookup returns CDR1 MNHEY and CDR2 SMNVEV (reference sequence). The CDR3 totals 14 residues. Here the CDR3 DNA reads TGTGCCAGCACCTCAGGGACAGGGTCAGACGGCTACACCTTC. It yields the protein CASTSGTGSDGYTF.

This chain uses TRBV29-1 with TRBJ1-1; the match to TRBD1 covers 9 bases. The V segment lost 6 bases and the J segment 1 base; nucleotides outside the gene matches: 6. The germline V gene encodes CDR1 SQVTM and CDR2 ANQGSEA. CDR3 length: 14 residues. CDR3 region: CSVQRQGENTEAFF. As DNA, the CDR3 is TGCAGCGTCCAACGACAGGGGGAGAACACTGAAGCTTTCTTT.

This rearrangement joins TRBV6-1 to TRBJ1-1; 7 bases are a match to TRBD1. Losses at the gene ends were 7 bases for V and 2 bases for J; bases not matched to a gene: 7. This CDR3 contains 14 residues. Germline V lookup: CDR1 MNHNS, CDR2 SASEGT. CDR3: CASILQGLNTEAFF. CDR3 nucleotides: TGTGCCAGCATCTTACAGGGGCTCAACACTGAAGCTTTCTTT.

V is TRBV20-1 and J is TRBJ2-5; 13 nucleotides agree with TRBD2. V lost 2 bases and J lost 5; bases outside the gene matches: 2. This CDR3 has 14 residues. Germline values: CDR1 DFQATT, CDR2 SNEGSKA (reference sequence). CDR3 loop: CSARQGLAGETQYF. The CDR3 DNA reads as TGCAGTGCTAGACAGGGACTAGCGGGGGAGACCCAGTACTTC.

This clonotype was picked up a small number of times. The genes are TRBV10-3 and TRBJ2-3; the D gene could be TRBD1 or TRBD2 (5 bases each). Between the trimmed V and J ends, which lost 2 bases and 4 bases, there was a span of 13 bases. The CDR3 length is 15 residues. CDR1 is ENHRY and CDR2 is SYGVKD in the germline V gene. CDR3 in amino acids: CAISEGGETSDTQYF. The CDR3 coding sequence is TGTGCCATCAGTGAGGGGGGAGAAACCTCAGATACGCAGTATTTT.

This sequence joins TRBV12-3 or TRBV12-4 and TRBJ2-7; D is ambiguous. The V and J ends lost 0 bases and 5 bases respectively, with 8 bases between them. The CDR3 loop spans 13 amino acids. As DNA, the CDR3 is TGTGCCAGCAGTTTAGCGGGTCCCCACGAGCAGTACTTC. Its translation: CASSLAGPHEQYF.

This chain uses TRBV29-1 with TRBJ2-1, with D possibly being TRBD1 (5 bases). V gave up 4 bases and J gave up 2 bases, with 12 bases separating them. Germline CDR1 reads SQVTM; CDR2 reads ANQGSEA. The CDR3 consists of 14 residues. Here the CDR3 reads CSVGQILTYNEQFF. CDR3 nucleotides: TGCAGCGTTGGACAGATTTTAACCTACAATGAGCAGTTCTTC.